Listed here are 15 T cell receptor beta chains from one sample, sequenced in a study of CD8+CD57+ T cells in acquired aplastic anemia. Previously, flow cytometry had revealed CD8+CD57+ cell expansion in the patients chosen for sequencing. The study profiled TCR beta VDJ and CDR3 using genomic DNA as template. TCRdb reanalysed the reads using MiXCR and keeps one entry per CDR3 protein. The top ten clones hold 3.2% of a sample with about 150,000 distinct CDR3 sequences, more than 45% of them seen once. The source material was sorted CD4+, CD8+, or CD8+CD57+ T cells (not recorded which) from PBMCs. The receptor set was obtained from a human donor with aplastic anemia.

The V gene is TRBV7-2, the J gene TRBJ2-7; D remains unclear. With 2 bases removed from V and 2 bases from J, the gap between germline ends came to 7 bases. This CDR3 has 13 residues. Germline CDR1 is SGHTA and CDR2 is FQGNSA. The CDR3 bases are TGTGCCAGCAGCTTAACCATAACCTACGAGCAGTACTTC. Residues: CASSLTITYEQYF. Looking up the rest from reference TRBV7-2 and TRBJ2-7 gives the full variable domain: GAGVSQSPSNKVTEKGKDVELRCDPISGHTALYWYRQSLGQGLEFLIYFQGNSAPDKSGLPSDRFSAERTGGSVSTLTIQRTQQEDSAVYLCASSLTITYEQYFGPGTRLTVT.

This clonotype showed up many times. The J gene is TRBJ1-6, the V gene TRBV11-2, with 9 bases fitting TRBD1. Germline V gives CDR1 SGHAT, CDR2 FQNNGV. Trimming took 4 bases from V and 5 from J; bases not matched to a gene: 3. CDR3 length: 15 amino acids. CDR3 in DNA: TGTGCCAGCAGCTGGAACAGGGGGCATAATTCACCCCTCCACTTT. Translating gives CASSWNRGHNSPLHF.

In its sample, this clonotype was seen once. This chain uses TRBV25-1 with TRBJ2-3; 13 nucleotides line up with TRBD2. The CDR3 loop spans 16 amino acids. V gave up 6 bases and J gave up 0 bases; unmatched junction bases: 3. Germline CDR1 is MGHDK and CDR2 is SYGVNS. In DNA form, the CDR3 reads TGTGCCAGCAGGGGGACTAGCGGGGCTAGCACAGATACGCAGTATTTT. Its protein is CASRGTSGASTDTQYF.

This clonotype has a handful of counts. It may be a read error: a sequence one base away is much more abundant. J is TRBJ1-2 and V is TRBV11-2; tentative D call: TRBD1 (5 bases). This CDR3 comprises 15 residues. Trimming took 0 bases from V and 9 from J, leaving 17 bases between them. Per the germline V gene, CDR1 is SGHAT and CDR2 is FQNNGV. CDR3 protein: CASSLDSGLQYSYTF. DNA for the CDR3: TGTGCCAGCAGCTTAGATTCGGGGCTGCAATATAGCTACACCTTC.

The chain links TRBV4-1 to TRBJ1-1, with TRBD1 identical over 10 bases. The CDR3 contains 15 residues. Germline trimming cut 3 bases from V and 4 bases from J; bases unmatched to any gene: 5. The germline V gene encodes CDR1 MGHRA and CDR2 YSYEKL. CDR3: CASSHRQGAGTEAFF. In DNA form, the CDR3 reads TGCGCCAGCAGCCACAGACAGGGGGCAGGCACTGAAGCTTTCTTT.

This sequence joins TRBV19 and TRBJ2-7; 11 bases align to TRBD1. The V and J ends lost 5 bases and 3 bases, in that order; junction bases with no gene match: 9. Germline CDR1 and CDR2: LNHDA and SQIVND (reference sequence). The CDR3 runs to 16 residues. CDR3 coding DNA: TGTGCCAGTAGTGCGCCGGGGACAGGGGGGTTCTACGAGCAGTACTTC. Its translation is CASSAPGTGGFYEQYF.

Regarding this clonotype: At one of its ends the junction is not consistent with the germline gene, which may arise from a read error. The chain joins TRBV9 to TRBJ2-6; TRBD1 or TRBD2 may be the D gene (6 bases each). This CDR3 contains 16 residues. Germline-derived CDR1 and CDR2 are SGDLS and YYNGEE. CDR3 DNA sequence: TGTGCCGGCAGCGCCCGAACAGGGACTGGGGCCAACATCCTGACTTTC. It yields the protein CAGSARTGTGANILTF.

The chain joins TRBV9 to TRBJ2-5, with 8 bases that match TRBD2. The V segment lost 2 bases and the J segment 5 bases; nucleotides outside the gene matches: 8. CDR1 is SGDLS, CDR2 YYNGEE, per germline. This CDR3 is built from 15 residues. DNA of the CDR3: TGTGCCAGCAGCGTTCTCGGACTAGCCACGGAGACCCAGTACTTC. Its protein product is CASSVLGLATETQYF.

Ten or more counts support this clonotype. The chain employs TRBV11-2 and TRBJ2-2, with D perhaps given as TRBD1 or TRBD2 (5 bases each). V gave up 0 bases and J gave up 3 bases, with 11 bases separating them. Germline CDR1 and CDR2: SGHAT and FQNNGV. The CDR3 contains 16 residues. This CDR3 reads CASSLEGTVDTGELFF. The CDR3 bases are TGTGCCAGCAGCTTAGAAGGGACGGTCGACACCGGGGAGCTGTTTTTT.

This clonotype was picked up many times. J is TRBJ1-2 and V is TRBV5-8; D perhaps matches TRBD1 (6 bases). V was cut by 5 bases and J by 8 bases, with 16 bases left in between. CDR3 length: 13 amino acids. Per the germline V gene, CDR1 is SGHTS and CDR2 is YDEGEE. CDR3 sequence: CASSPQGGRGYTF. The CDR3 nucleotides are TGTGCCAGCAGTCCTCAAGGGGGTCGGGGCTACACCTTC.

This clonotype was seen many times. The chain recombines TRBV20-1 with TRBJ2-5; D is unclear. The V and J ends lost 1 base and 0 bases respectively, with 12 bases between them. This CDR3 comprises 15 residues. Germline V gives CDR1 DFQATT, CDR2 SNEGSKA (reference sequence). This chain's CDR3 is CSARALGSDQETQYF. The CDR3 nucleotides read TGCAGTGCTAGAGCCCTGGGGTCGGACCAAGAGACCCAGTACTTC.

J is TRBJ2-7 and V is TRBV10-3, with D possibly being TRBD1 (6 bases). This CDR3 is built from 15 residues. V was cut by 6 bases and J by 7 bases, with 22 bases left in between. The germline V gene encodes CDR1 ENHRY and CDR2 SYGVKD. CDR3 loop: CAISETGTNTGEQYF. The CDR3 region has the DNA TGTGCCATCAGCGAAACAGGGACAAACACCGGGGAGCAGTACTTC.

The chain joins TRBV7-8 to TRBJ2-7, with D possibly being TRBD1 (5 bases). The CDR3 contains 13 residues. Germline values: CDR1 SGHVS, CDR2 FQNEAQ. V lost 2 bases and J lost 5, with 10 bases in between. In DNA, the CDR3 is TGTGCCAGCAGCTTAACAAGGGGCCACGAGCAGTACTTC. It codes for CASSLTRGHEQYF.

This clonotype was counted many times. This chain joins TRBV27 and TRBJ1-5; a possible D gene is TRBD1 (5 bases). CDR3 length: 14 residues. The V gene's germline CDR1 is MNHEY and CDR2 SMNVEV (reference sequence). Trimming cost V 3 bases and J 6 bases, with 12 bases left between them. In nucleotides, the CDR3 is TGTGCCAGCAGTTTGGGGGTACGGGGTCAGCCCCAGCATTTT. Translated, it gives CASSLGVRGQPQHF.

The CDR3 spells CASRQSRNEKLFF. The CDR3 DNA follows: TGTGCCAGCAGACAGAGTCGAAATGAAAAACTGTTTTTT. The chain is built from TRBV2 and TRBJ1-4; D remains unclear. This CDR3 comprises 13 residues. Trimming stripped 6 bases from V and 5 bases from J, with 10 bases between. Germline values: CDR1 SNHLY, CDR2 FYNNEI.